The 8 T cell receptor beta chains below come from one sample, sequenced in a study of identical twins. TCRdb processed the 5' RACE reads anew with MiXCR; each CDR3 protein has one entry. Of 450,000 to 650,000 distinct CDR3 sequences in the sample, nearly 15% were seen once. These same records also appear under a second study, on yellow fever vaccine responses in identical twins.

The specimen sequenced was CD4+ T cells sorted from blood. The receptors were gathered from a woman aged 18-30 years in good health.

This clonotype has only a few counts. The rearrangement uses TRBV5-1 and TRBJ1-1, with TRBD1 matching 7 bases. Per the germline V gene, CDR1 is SGHRS and CDR2 is YFSETQ. The V segment lost 4 bases and the J segment 8 bases; nucleotides outside the gene matches: 8. The CDR3 has 13 amino acids. CDR3 loop: CASSLLPGQEAFF. In nucleotides, the CDR3 is TGCGCCAGCAGCCTACTTCCGGGACAGGAAGCTTTCTTT.

The chain combines TRBV10-3 with TRBJ2-2; no clear D gene. The ends were cut back, 3 bases at V and 7 bases at J, with 9 bases in the middle. Germline CDR1 and CDR2: ENHRY and SYGVKD. The CDR3 runs 13 residues. The CDR3 DNA sequence: TGTGCCATCAGTGAAAGCCCCGGCGGGGAGCTGTTTTTT. Protein sequence: CAISESPGGELFF.

This clonotype was observed a handful of times. The gene calls are TRBV20-1 and TRBJ2-5, with TRBD2 identical over 8 bases. With V trimmed by 2 bases and J by 2 bases, 10 bases remained unmatched. This CDR3 comprises 16 residues. Germline CDR1 reads DFQATT; CDR2 reads SNEGSKA (reference sequence). The CDR3 region is CSARNAGGAPQETQYF. The CDR3 coding sequence is TGCAGTGCTAGAAATGCGGGGGGCGCGCCGCAAGAGACCCAGTACTTC.

V and J are TRBV2 and TRBJ1-1; 12 bases map to TRBD1. Per the germline V gene, CDR1 is SNHLY and CDR2 is FYNNEI. This CDR3 comprises 15 residues. J gave up 6 bases and V 8 bases, and 10 bases lay outside the gene matches. CDR3 amino acids: CASAGDRGQKAEAFF. CDR3 sequence (DNA): TGTGCCAGCGCCGGGGACAGGGGGCAGAAGGCTGAAGCTTTCTTT.

This clonotype was detected many times. This chain links TRBV10-3 with TRBJ2-1; the match to TRBD1 covers 8 bases. Germline V gives CDR1 ENHRY, CDR2 SYGVKD. With V trimmed by 11 bases and J by 3 bases, 9 bases remained unmatched. The CDR3 totals 14 residues. The CDR3 loop is CAAKQGGSYNEQFF. In DNA form, the CDR3 reads TGTGCCGCGAAACAGGGGGGAAGCTACAATGAGCAGTTCTTC.

This chain uses TRBV2 with TRBJ2-1, with no clear D. This CDR3 spans 13 amino acids. CDR1 is SNHLY and CDR2 is FYNNEI in the germline V gene. The V and J ends lost 6 bases and 9 bases respectively, with 15 bases between them. CDR3 in amino acids: CASRATTVTEQFF. CDR3 DNA: TGTGCCAGCAGGGCAACCACAGTTACTGAGCAGTTCTTC.

This clonotype was counted between two and nine times. The V call is TRBV5-1, the J call TRBJ2-1, with 7 bases that match TRBD2. From germline, CDR1 is SGHRS and CDR2 YFSETQ. The CDR3 consists of 20 residues. The trim removed 3 bases at V and 9 bases at J, leaving 27 bases unmatched. In DNA form, the CDR3 reads TGCGCCAGCAGCTCTAACTACAACGGACTAGTTTCATTGGGCTCGCGTGAGCAGTTCTTC. Protein: CASSSNYNGLVSLGSREQFF.

This clonotype was detected many times. The chain carries TRBV9 and TRBJ2-1; no reliable D call. The CDR3 extends over 16 amino acids. The V end lost 0 bases, the J end lost 8 bases, and 18 bases lay between the germline ends. The germline gives CDR1 SGDLS, CDR2 YYNGEE. The CDR3 is CASSVDSGVKFHEQFF. Here the CDR3 DNA reads TGTGCCAGCAGCGTAGATTCCGGAGTGAAGTTCCATGAGCAGTTCTTC.